This T cell receptor beta chain was recorded in a study of T cells after yellow fever vaccination (dated by TCRdb to the late 2010s). At the level of the whole study: The SMART-Seq v4 Ultra Low Input RNA kit was used to prepare libraries from fractions with low cell numbers. Bulk TCR alpha and beta repertoires were sequenced longitudinally to track T-cell clones before and after primary and booster YFV17D yellow fever vaccination. The cohort comprised two healthy male donors, one aged 18 to 30 and one aged 30 to 40 years. Blood was collected at multiple timepoints before and after primary and secondary immunization, and bulk PBMC replicates and cell subsets were isolated. Study-wide findings and limitations: The secondary T-cell response was found to be weaker but faster than the primary response, with a peak reached on day 5 rather than on day 15. Only a couple of donors were included in the study, so the extent to which the findings can be generalized is limited. Most clones expanded after primary vaccination (around 96% of CD4 and approximately 90% of CD8) were re-detected after the booster, suggesting that broad memory maintenance occurred. A small share of clonotypes occurred in both CD4 and CD8 compartments, likely arising from convergent recombination. Computational filtering was needed because FACS-sorted repertoires could contain abundant contaminating clonotypes from the bulk population.

TCR cDNA was made using 5'RACE template switching, a step that added a universal primer site and unique molecular identifiers. Priming for cDNA synthesis came from both the TCR alpha and TCR beta constant segments. Libraries were amplified in two PCR steps, with sample barcodes and sequencing adapters added in the second step. Sequencing of libraries was performed on Illumina HiSeq 2500 (2x100 bp) or NovaSeq (2x150 bp). On the authors' methods: Reads were demultiplexed and collapsed into UMI consensus sequences with MIGEC, and V(D)J alignment was performed with MiXCR. Vaccine-responding clonotypes were identified with edgeR using replicate PBMC samples, with FDR below 0.01 and a log2 fold change above 5 up to day 15 being required. Each bulk clonotype was labeled CD4 or CD8 based on which sequenced repertoire, CD4 or CD8, contained the clonotype at higher abundance. Clones were called with MiXCR by TCRdb after fastp trimmed the public reads at Q25, and only in-frame beta chains were retained. Records with the same CDR3 protein are collapsed into one entry carrying the most frequent genes and DNA. TCRdb, not the authors, supplied the V and J calls. Here the sample has 450,000 to 600,000 distinct CDR3 sequences; about a sixth occur a single time. The top ten clonotypes cover 17% of the sample.

This clonotype came up a few times. Its specific antigen is unknown. No clone much larger than this one lies a single base away; base qualities are absent. V is trimmed back by 0 bases and J by 2 bases, and the junction contains 4 bases that no gene match accounts for. CDR1 and CDR2 were assigned from the germline V gene as LGHNA and YSLEER. From cysteine to phenylalanine, the CDR3 is 16 amino acids long. Only the CDR3 part of the read is kept: 48 bases, read in frame from the first base. What the treatment or condition label conveys for this sample: live attenuated yellow fever vaccine strain. At every blood-draw timepoint, two biological replicates of bulk PBMCs were collected. PBMCs were isolated from peripheral blood using a standard Ficoll-Paque protocol. RNA was extracted with TriZol from bulk PBMCs, CD4 and CD8 fractions, and dextramer-positive and dextramer-negative fractions.

The sequence came from a man aged 18 to 29 who received the YFV17D yellow fever vaccine. Here the sequenced sample was PBMCs, taken around 5 days after the first yellow fever vaccination. In this chain, TRBV4-3 is recombined with TRBJ2-5, with 9 bases aligning to TRBD2. The CDR3 region: CASSQDYTSGQETQYF. The DNA sequence is as follows: TGCGCCAGCAGCCAAGACTATACTAGCGGGCAAGAGACCCAGTACTTC.